These T cell receptor beta chains were read from a single sample in a study of tumor-infiltrating lymphocytes in oesophageal squamous cell carcinoma. TCRdb redid the calling of the PCR reads with MiXCR, one entry per CDR3 protein. This sample has about 9,700 distinct CDR3 sequences, with roughly 60% found just once. Sequencing input: esophageal tumor tissue. The receptor set was obtained from a female donor with esophageal squamous cell carcinoma. CDR3s include the opening cysteine and the closing phenylalanine or tryptophan. Each record gives: CDR3 protein, CDR3 DNA, J gene, D gene, V gene, clone size. The D gene is left open where the match is weak. The size field is filled for only some rows; it gives once, few, many or a size class.

CDR3: CASSSRTSGQGKGTQYF
DNA: TGTGCCAGCAGCTCCAGGACTAGCGGGCAAGGGAAGGGGACCCAGTACTTC
J: TRBJ2-5
D: TRBD2
V: TRBV7-6
size: .

CDR3: CASSRKRGKDNSPLHF
DNA: TGTGCCAGCAGCCGAAAAAGGGGAAAGGATAATTCACCCCTCCACTTC
J: TRBJ2-7
D: .
V: TRBV7-8
size: .

CDR3: CASSLRETSHKYF
DNA: TGTGCCAGCAGTTTAAGGGAGACTAGTCATAAGTACTTC
J: TRBJ2-4
D: .
V: TRBV12-3/TRBV12-4
size: .

CDR3: CASSLFVLAGGRSDTQYF
DNA: TGTGCCAGCAGCTTATTCGTGCTAGCGGGAGGGAGGTCAGATACGCAGTATTTT
J: TRBJ2-3
D: TRBD2
V: TRBV11-2
size: .

CDR3: CATSPLRSSSTDTQYF
DNA: TGTGCCACGTCCCCCCTCAGGTCGTCTAGCACAGATACGCAGTATTTT
J: TRBJ2-3
D: .
V: TRBV24-1
size: few

CDR3: CATSDHRTGWVYNEQFF
DNA: TGTGCCACCAGTGACCATCGGACAGGTTGGGTTTACAATGAGCAGTTCTTC
J: TRBJ2-1
D: TRBD1
V: TRBV24-1
size: large

CDR3: CASSPLGSSGANVLTF
DNA: TGTGCCAGCAGCCCGCTGGGAAGCTCTGGGGCCAACGTCCTGACTTTC
J: TRBJ2-6
D: .
V: TRBV7-3
size: .

CDR3: CAIKGTGPNYGYTF
DNA: TGTGCCATCAAGGGGACGGGACCTAACTATGGCTACACCTTC
J: TRBJ1-2
D: .
V: TRBV10-3
size: .

CDR3: CASTLLGGTQYF
DNA: TGTGCCAGCACCCTCTTAGGGGGGACCCAGTACTTC
J: TRBJ2-5
D: .
V: TRBV7-2
size: .

CDR3: CASSLGTGLNDQYF
DNA: TGTGCCAGCAGCCTCGGGACAGGGCTTAATGACCAGTACTTC
J: TRBJ2-5
D: TRBD1
V: TRBV6-5
size: .

CDR3: CATGLAGDLGKAGELFF
DNA: TGTGCCACCGGACTAGCGGGGGATCTTGGAAAAGCCGGGGAGCTGTTTTTT
J: TRBJ2-2
D: TRBD2
V: TRBV12-3/TRBV12-4
size: .

CDR3: CASRRAGGAYNEQFF
DNA: TGTGCCAGCAGACGGGCGGGGGGGGCATACAATGAGCAGTTCTTC
J: TRBJ2-1
D: TRBD2
V: TRBV12-3/TRBV12-4
size: .

CDR3: CASSEGGRGPYYEQYF
DNA: TGTGCCAGCAGTGAAGGAGGGCGGGGACCCTACTACGAGCAGTACTTC
J: TRBJ2-7
D: .
V: TRBV6-1
size: once

CDR3: CASSGLDNEQYF
DNA: TGTGCCAGCAGCGGACTAGACAATGAGCAGTACTTC
J: TRBJ2-7
D: TRBD2
V: TRBV7-3
size: .

CDR3: CAALASGRETQYF
DNA: TGTGCAGCCCTAGCTAGCGGGAGGGAGACCCAGTACTTC
J: TRBJ2-5
D: TRBD2
V: TRBV7-3
size: .

CDR3: CASSLGQGPHEQFF
DNA: TGTGCCAGCAGCTTGGGACAGGGGCCCCATGAGCAGTTCTTC
J: TRBJ2-1
D: TRBD1
V: TRBV7-3
size: large

CDR3: CASSLGEAQGSETQYF
DNA: TGTGCCAGCAGCTTAGGGGAAGCCCAAGGTTCGGAGACCCAGTACTTC
J: TRBJ2-5
D: .
V: TRBV7-9
size: few

CDR3: CASSLGGVSTDTQYF
DNA: TGTGCCAGCAGCTTAGGCGGCGTTAGCACAGATACGCAGTATTTT
J: TRBJ2-3
D: .
V: TRBV11-3
size: .

CDR3: CASSGRQGNQPQHF
DNA: TGTGCCAGCAGTGGGCGACAGGGGAATCAGCCCCAGCATTTT
J: TRBJ1-5
D: TRBD1
V: TRBV28
size: .

CDR3: CASSLATASGSNEQFF
DNA: TGTGCCAGCAGCTTAGCCACGGCTAGCGGGAGCAATGAGCAGTTCTTC
J: TRBJ2-1
D: TRBD2
V: TRBV7-6
size: many

CDR3: CASSEAGRTEAFF
DNA: TGTGCCAGCAGTGAGGCGGGTCGAACTGAAGCTTTCTTT
J: TRBJ1-1
D: .
V: TRBV6-1
size: .

CDR3: CASTETGHEQYF
DNA: TGTGCCAGCACCGAAACAGGGCACGAGCAGTACTTC
J: TRBJ2-7
D: .
V: TRBV12-3/TRBV12-4
size: .

CDR3: CASSGTGGEQYF
DNA: TGTGCCAGCAGTGGTACCGGAGGGGAGCAGTACTTC
J: TRBJ2-7
D: .
V: TRBV2
size: .

CDR3: CASSSTGPETQYF
DNA: TGTGCCAGCAGCTCGACAGGGCCAGAGACCCAGTACTTC
J: TRBJ2-5
D: TRBD1
V: TRBV7-8
size: .

CDR3: CASSEVGTEQFF
DNA: TGTGCCAGCAGTGAAGTGGGGACTGAGCAGTTCTTC
J: TRBJ2-1
D: .
V: TRBV2
size: .

CDR3: CASSLNRDRGNTIYF
DNA: TGTGCCAGCAGCTTAAACAGGGACAGGGGAAACACCATATATTTT
J: TRBJ1-3
D: TRBD1
V: TRBV7-8
size: few

CDR3: CASSFTSGRYNEQYF
DNA: TGTGCCAGCAGCTTTACTAGCGGGAGATACAATGAGCAGTACTTC
J: TRBJ2-7
D: TRBD2
V: TRBV7-8
size: .

CDR3: CASSPRQGREQYF
DNA: TGTGCCAGCAGCCCCAGACAGGGAAGGGAGCAGTACTTC
J: TRBJ2-7
D: TRBD1
V: TRBV11-3
size: .

CDR3: CASSILMAGGTDTQYF
DNA: TGTGCCAGCAGCATACTCATGGCGGGAGGCACAGATACGCAGTATTTT
J: TRBJ2-3
D: TRBD2
V: TRBV11-2
size: .

CDR3: CASSSPAANTEAFF
DNA: TGTGCCAGCAGTTCCCCCGCAGCAAACACTGAAGCTTTCTTT
J: TRBJ1-1
D: .
V: TRBV28
size: .

CDR3: CASSPEALTTEAFF
DNA: TGTGCCAGCAGCCCTGAGGCACTAACGACTGAAGCTTTCTTT
J: TRBJ1-1
D: .
V: TRBV7-6
size: .

CDR3: CASSLTTSGPLYLMDTQYF
DNA: TGTGCCAGCAGCTTAACTACTAGCGGGCCGCTTTACCTCATGGATACGCAGTATTTT
J: TRBJ2-3
D: TRBD2
V: TRBV7-3
size: .

CDR3: CASSPYTSSKVNEQFF
DNA: TGTGCCAGCAGCCCCTACACTAGCAGTAAAGTCAATGAGCAGTTCTTC
J: TRBJ2-1
D: .
V: TRBV7-3
size: .

CDR3: CATKRLEDTEAFF
DNA: TGTGCCACCAAGCGCCTGGAGGACACTGAAGCTTTCTTT
J: TRBJ1-1
D: .
V: TRBV11-2
size: few

CDR3: CASSLEGSVETQYF
DNA: TGTGCCAGCAGTTTGGAGGGTTCTGTGGAGACCCAGTACTTC
J: TRBJ2-5
D: .
V: TRBV12-3/TRBV12-4
size: .

CDR3: CASSPYRGNDEQYF
DNA: TGTGCCAGCAGCCCGTACAGGGGTAACGACGAGCAGTACTTC
J: TRBJ2-7
D: TRBD1
V: TRBV7-2
size: .

CDR3: CASSLKGVGGKETQYF
DNA: TGTGCCAGCAGCTTAAAAGGGGTGGGGGGTAAAGAGACCCAGTACTTC
J: TRBJ2-5
D: .
V: TRBV11-2
size: .

CDR3: CASSPQGAWQYF
DNA: TGTGCCAGCAGCCCACAGGGGGCTTGGCAGTACTTC
J: TRBJ2-7
D: TRBD1
V: TRBV7-8
size: .

CDR3: CASSLGQGTEAFF
DNA: TGTGCCAGCAGTTTAGGACAGGGGACTGAAGCTTTCTTT
J: TRBJ1-1
D: TRBD1
V: TRBV28
size: .

CDR3: CASSGQGINSPLHF
DNA: TGTGCCAGCAGTGGACAGGGAATTAATTCACCCCTCCACTTC
J: TRBJ2-4
D: TRBD1
V: TRBV6-6
size: .

CDR3: CASSLAGGLETQYF
DNA: TGTGCCAGCAGCTTAGCCGGGGGATTGGAGACCCAGTACTTC
J: TRBJ2-5
D: .
V: TRBV7-6
size: .

CDR3: CASSSTAGASTDTQYF
DNA: TGTGCCAGCAGCTCCACAGCGGGAGCTAGCACAGATACGCAGTATTTT
J: TRBJ2-3
D: TRBD2
V: TRBV7-6
size: .

CDR3: CATSADSRGRAPEQFF
DNA: TGTGCCACCAGTGCTGACTCGCGCGGGAGGGCCCCTGAGCAGTTCTTC
J: TRBJ2-1
D: TRBD2
V: TRBV24-1
size: .

CDR3: CASSPRGGPSGANVLTF
DNA: TGTGCCAGCAGCCCCCGGGGGGGACCCTCTGGGGCCAACGTCCTGACTTTC
J: TRBJ2-6
D: TRBD2
V: TRBV7-2
size: .

CDR3: CASRSTGGTEAFF
DNA: TGTGCCAGCAGATCGACAGGTGGCACTGAAGCTTTCTTT
J: TRBJ1-1
D: .
V: TRBV7-8
size: .

CDR3: CASSISGGEDTQYF
DNA: TGTGCCAGCAGCATCAGCGGGGGGGAAGATACGCAGTATTTT
J: TRBJ2-3
D: TRBD2
V: TRBV7-3
size: .

CDR3: CASRLTGGNEKLFF
DNA: TGTGCCAGCAGATTGACAGGGGGCAATGAAAAACTGTTTTTT
J: TRBJ1-4
D: TRBD1
V: TRBV6-1
size: once

CDR3: CASSLNRDNEQYF
DNA: TGTGCCAGCAGCTTAAACAGAGACAATGAGCAGTACTTC
J: TRBJ2-5
D: .
V: TRBV7-3
size: .

CDR3: CASSRGREKLFF
DNA: TGTGCCAGCAGTAGGGGTAGGGAAAAACTGTTTTTT
J: TRBJ1-4
D: .
V: TRBV28
size: .

CDR3: CASSLTELKQYF
DNA: TGTGCCAGCAGTCTGACCGAGCTAAAGCAGTACTTC
J: TRBJ2-7
D: .
V: TRBV6-6
size: once

CDR3: CASSPGLPLGIQYF
DNA: TGTGCCAGCAGCCCGGGTTTGCCTTTGGGCATTCAGTACTTC
J: TRBJ2-4
D: .
V: TRBV7-6
size: .

CDR3: CASSLVASEYTDTQYF
DNA: TGTGCCAGCAGCTTAGTGGCTAGCGAATACACAGATACGCAGTATTTT
J: TRBJ2-3
D: .
V: TRBV7-2
size: few

CDR3: CASSFNTPSGANVLTF
DNA: TGTGCCAGCAGCTTTAATACACCCTCTGGGGCCAACGTCCTGACTTTC
J: TRBJ2-6
D: .
V: TRBV7-4
size: .

CDR3: CASSLEGSVRNIQYF
DNA: TGTGCCAGCAGCTTAGAGGGCTCCGTCCGAAACATTCAGTACTTC
J: TRBJ2-4
D: .
V: TRBV7-9
size: .